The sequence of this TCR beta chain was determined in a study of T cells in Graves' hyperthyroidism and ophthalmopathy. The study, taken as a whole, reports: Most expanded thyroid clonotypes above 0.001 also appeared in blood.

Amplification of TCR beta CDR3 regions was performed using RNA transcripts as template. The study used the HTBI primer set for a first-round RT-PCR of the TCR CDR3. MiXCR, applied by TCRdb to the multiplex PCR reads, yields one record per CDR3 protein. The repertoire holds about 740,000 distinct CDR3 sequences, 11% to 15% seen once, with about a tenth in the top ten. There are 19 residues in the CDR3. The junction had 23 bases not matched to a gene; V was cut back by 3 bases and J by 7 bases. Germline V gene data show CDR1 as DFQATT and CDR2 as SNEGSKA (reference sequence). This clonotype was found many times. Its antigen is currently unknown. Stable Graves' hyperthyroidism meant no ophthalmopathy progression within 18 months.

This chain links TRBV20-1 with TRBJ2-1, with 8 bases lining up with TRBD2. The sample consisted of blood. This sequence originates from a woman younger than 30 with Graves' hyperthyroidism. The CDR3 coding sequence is TGCAGTGCTAGGGCGAGCATTAGCGGGACACTCATTGGGAGGAATGAGCAGTTCTTC. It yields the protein CSARASISGTLIGRNEQFF.